This T cell receptor (beta chain) was sequenced for a study of blood T cell repertoires in COVID-19. The wider study: The analysed material was cDNA or gDNA that came from T cells, B-cell-depleted T cells, or PBMCs.

Germline loops: CDR1 SGHNT, CDR2 YYREEE (reference sequence). V shed 4 bases and J 3 bases; nucleotides not matched to a gene: 13. This CDR3 region has 17 residues. TCRdb keeps only in-frame clones here, not all; method: immunoSEQ multiplex PCR. The table records some 180,000 clones, around 87% of them present only once. V gene TRBV5-4 combines with J gene TRBJ1-3; TRBD1 agrees at 7 bases. The TCR comes from an elderly woman with COVID-19, enrolled during active disease. Sequenced material: peripheral blood. As DNA, the CDR3 is TGTGCCAGCAGCCCGGGACAGACCGACTTTTATGGAAACACCATATATTTT. Its protein is CASSPGQTDFYGNTIYF.